This paragraph covers one TCR beta chain sequence. What it binds is unknown. Profiling relied on immunoSEQ multiplex PCR, and the TCRdb table lists in-frame clones only, not all of them. The sample shows roughly 100,000 clones, over 90% of them seen only once. This sample was included in a study of siplizumab effects on memory and regulatory T cells. Per the germline V gene, CDR1 is SGHDT and CDR2 is YYEEEE. The CDR3 spans 14 residues. Germline trimming cut 0 bases from V and 3 bases from J; bases unmatched to any gene: 2. Whole-study findings and limits: The apparent diversity of naive T cells exceeded that of memory cells, and naive T cells seemed to make a major contribution to the alloresponse. Mean Treg-derived proportions of mappable alloreactive CD4+ clones were 68.8% for siplizumab and about 28% for controls.

The sample comprised Tregs sorted from blood. This chain joins TRBV5-6 and TRBJ2-7; 8 nucleotides line up with TRBD2. The TCR sequence derives from a human donor in good health. Written as DNA, the CDR3 is TGTGCCAGCAGCTTGGCCCTAGCGGGCTACGAGCAGTACTTC. It codes for CASSLALAGYEQYF.